Below, 29 T cell receptor beta chains from the same sample are listed, as sequenced in a study of post-analysis software for immune sequencing data. The study's findings and limits: Roughly five TRBV segments appeared more often in patients than in controls, and TRBV5-6, TRBV5-1 and TRBV20-1 were among these.

Unique molecular identifiers were present in the TCR beta cDNA libraries. TCRdb re-called the PCR reads through MiXCR, storing one row per CDR3 protein. The table records 700,000 to 800,000 distinct CDR3 sequences, 25% to 30% of them present only once. These receptors lack a known antigen. Sequenced sample: blood. The receptors come from a girl aged 5 to 17 with multiple sclerosis.

This chain links TRBV6-1 with TRBJ2-1, with 10 positions matching TRBD2. The tail of the sequence fits TRBJ2-7 better, so the J call may be wrong. The CDR3 sequence is 16 residues long. The germline gives CDR1 MNHNS, CDR2 SASEGT. The CDR3 reads CASSEVAGGGYNEQYF. The CDR3, as DNA: TGTGCCAGCAGTGAAGTAGCGGGGGGTGGCTACAATGAGCAGTACTTC.

This clonotype was counted ten times or more. The V call is TRBV6-5, the J call TRBJ2-3; D remains ambiguous. Germline V lookup: CDR1 MNHEY, CDR2 SVGAGI. This CDR3 contains 15 residues. Trimming left V 4 bases short and J 4 bases short, with 15 bases between. For the CDR3, the DNA is TGTGCCAGCAGTTTCGGGCCCAGTCGGGCAGATACGCAGTATTTT. Encoded protein: CASSFGPSRADTQYF.

This clonotype was observed a handful of times. The chain recombines TRBV9 with TRBJ2-1; D call uncertain. The germline gives CDR1 SGDLS, CDR2 YYNGEE. Deletions cut 4 bases from V and 3 bases from J, with 17 bases between. This CDR3 is built from 16 residues. CDR3 bases: TGTGCCAGCAGCCCTCTATCCCTCGCCCACTACAATGAGCAGTTCTTC. Translation gives CASSPLSLAHYNEQFF.

This clonotype showed up just a few times. The chain uses TRBV9 and TRBJ1-2; TRBD1 matches at 8 bases. The CDR3 has 17 amino acids. The germline V gene encodes CDR1 SGDLS and CDR2 YYNGEE. V lost 2 bases and J lost 7; bases outside the gene matches: 16. The CDR3 DNA sequence: TGTGCCAGCAGCGTGGGTCCCGGGGGACAGGCCCCTGGTGGCTACACCTTC. Its translation is CASSVGPGGQAPGGYTF.

The V gene is TRBV28, the J gene TRBJ2-2; D perhaps matches TRBD1 (6 bases). This CDR3 has 15 residues. Looked up from germline, CDR1 is MDHEN and CDR2 is SYDVKM. Trimming cost V 3 bases and J 6 bases, with 14 bases left between them. This chain's CDR3 is CASSFNRRGAGELFF. For the CDR3, the DNA is TGTGCCAGCAGTTTTAATCGCAGGGGAGCCGGGGAGCTGTTTTTT.

In this sample, this clonotype turned up a few times. V usage is TRBV5-1 and J usage is TRBJ2-5, with D possibly TRBD1 on 6 matching bases. CDR3 length equals 15 residues. Trimming shortened V by 4 bases and J by 2 bases, and 15 bases separated the two germline ends. Germline V CDR1 and CDR2: SGHRS, YFSETQ. CDR3 loop: CASSTRTANQETQYF. In DNA form, the CDR3 reads TGCGCCAGCAGCACCCGGACAGCTAATCAAGAGACCCAGTACTTC.

This clonotype was recorded only once. The chain combines TRBV27 with TRBJ2-7; possibly TRBD2 for D (5 bases). The germline gives CDR1 MNHEY, CDR2 SMNVEV (reference sequence). Trimming cost V 6 bases and J 6 bases, with 18 bases left between them. The CDR3 extends over 14 amino acids. The CDR3 nucleotides are TGTGCCAGCAGGGCTCAAAGATTGGAGGCCGAGCAGTACTTC. It codes for CASRAQRLEAEQYF.

V is TRBV12-3 or TRBV12-4 and J is TRBJ2-2, with D hard to call. V was pared by 3 bases and J by 6 bases, with 11 bases between. The CDR3 has 14 residues. CDR3 in DNA: TGTGCCAGCAGTTTGCTGACCCAAGCCGGGGAGCTGTTTTTT. Encoded protein: CASSLLTQAGELFF.

The genes are TRBV27 and TRBJ1-2, with unresolved D. This CDR3 has 14 amino acids. Germline values: CDR1 MNHEY, CDR2 SMNVEV (reference sequence). Trimming removed 5 bases at V and 0 bases at J, with 10 bases between. The CDR3: CASSPLGANYGYTF. In DNA form, the CDR3 reads TGTGCCAGCAGTCCCCTTGGGGCTAACTATGGCTACACCTTC.

Only a few counts were recorded for this clonotype. At one end, the junction sequence differs from germline, possibly due to a read error. The chain joins TRBV7-9 to TRBJ2-3, with 9 bases that match TRBD2. In germline, CDR1 is SEHNR, CDR2 FQNEAQ (reference sequence). CDR3 size: 15 residues. In DNA form, the CDR3 reads TGTGCCGGCAGCTTAGAATTAGCGGGAGCAGATACGCAGTATTTT. Amino acids: CAGSLELAGADTQYF.

The rearrangement uses TRBV11-2 and TRBJ2-7; 9 bases map to TRBD2. V shed 4 bases and J 0 bases; nucleotides not matched to a gene: 7. The CDR3 is made up of 16 amino acids. CDR1 is SGHAT, CDR2 FQNNGV, per germline. The CDR3 loop reads CASSSIAGVSSYEQYF. The CDR3 bases are TGTGCCAGCAGCTCAATAGCGGGAGTCTCCTCCTACGAGCAGTACTTC.

This CDR3 reads CASRPTGGDYGYTF. In DNA, the CDR3 is TGTGCCAGCAGGCCCACAGGGGGCGACTATGGCTACACCTTC. The chain recombines TRBV2 with TRBJ1-2; 9 positions match TRBD1. The CDR3 has 14 amino acids. After removal of 6 bases from V and 3 bases from J, the junction contained 5 bases not matched to a gene. From germline, CDR1 is SNHLY and CDR2 FYNNEI. Complete variable domain (other parts from reference TRBV2 and TRBJ1-2): EPEVTQTPSHQVTQMGQEVILRCVPISNHLYFYWYRQILGQKVEFLVSFYNNEISEKSEIFDDQFSVERPDGSNFTLKIRSTKLEDSAMYFCASRPTGGDYGYTFGSGTRLTVV.

The V and J genes are TRBV14 and TRBJ2-5; 12 bases align to TRBD2. The length of the CDR3 is 17 residues. V lost 5 bases, J lost 5 bases, and 12 bases stayed unmatched. Germline V gene sequence: CDR1 SGHDN, CDR2 FVKESK. Here the CDR3 DNA reads TGTGCCAGCAGCTCCCCCGGACTAGCGGGAATCCGGGAGACCCAGTACTTC. It codes for CASSSPGLAGIRETQYF. The full variable domain, completed using reference TRBV14 and TRBJ2-5, is EAGVTQFPSHSVIEKGQTVTLRCDPISGHDNLYWYRRVMGKEIKFLLHFVKESKQDESGMPNNRFLAERTGGTYSTLKVQPAELEDSGVYFCASSSPGLAGIRETQYFGPGTRLLVL.

The chain carries TRBV27 and TRBJ2-1; 12 bases fit TRBD1. This CDR3 is 17 amino acids long. V trimming: 5 bases; J trimming: 7 bases; junction bases outside the gene matches: 12. Germline-derived CDR1 and CDR2 are MNHEY and SMNVEV (reference sequence). The CDR3 loop is CASSPTIRDRGRNEQFF. The CDR3 nucleotides read TGTGCCAGCAGTCCAACCATCCGGGACAGGGGGCGAAATGAGCAGTTCTTC.

This clonotype has more than one count but fewer than ten. This chain links TRBV19 with TRBJ2-3, with D unclear. The CDR3 sequence is 10 residues long. Trimming removed 11 bases at V and 1 base at J, with 4 bases between. Germline loops: CDR1 LNHDA, CDR2 SQIVND (reference sequence). CDR3: CAAGTDTQYF. In DNA, the CDR3 is TGTGCCGCCGGCACAGATACGCAGTATTTT.

Only a few counts were recorded for this clonotype. The J gene is TRBJ2-5, the V gene TRBV14, with D perhaps TRBD2 (7 bases). V gave up 1 base and J gave up 5 bases, with 17 bases separating them. The CDR3 has 16 amino acids. The germline CDR1 and CDR2 sequences are SGHDN and FVKESK. In DNA form, the CDR3 reads TGTGCCAGCAGCCAAGGAGGCGGGGGCCCTGACGAGACCCAGTACTTC. Translating it yields CASSQGGGGPDETQYF. The whole variable domain, filled in from reference TRBV14 and TRBJ2-5, reads EAGVTQFPSHSVIEKGQTVTLRCDPISGHDNLYWYRRVMGKEIKFLLHFVKESKQDESGMPNNRFLAERTGGTYSTLKVQPAELEDSGVYFCASSQGGGGPDETQYFGPGTRLLVL.

V usage is TRBV24-1 and J usage is TRBJ1-5, with 7 bases fitting TRBD1. This CDR3 comprises 18 residues. Losses at the gene ends were 2 bases for V and 2 bases for J; bases not matched to a gene: 11. Germline V CDR1 and CDR2: KGHDR, SFDVKD. CDR3 in DNA: TGTGCCACCAGTGATTCCCGGAACAGGGGCGTCGGCAATCAGCCCCAGCATTTT. It specifies CATSDSRNRGVGNQPQHF.

The gene calls are TRBV29-1 and TRBJ2-2, with D hard to call. Trimming removed 5 bases from V and 0 bases from J, with 10 bases in between. This CDR3 is 14 amino acids long. Germline CDR1 SQVTM, CDR2 ANQGSEA. Here the CDR3 DNA reads TGCAGCGTTCGAATAGTATCGAACACCGGGGAGCTGTTTTTT. The encoded protein is CSVRIVSNTGELFF.

J is TRBJ2-3 and V is TRBV12-3 or TRBV12-4; 9 nucleotides align to TRBD2. Trimming at V came to 6 bases and at J to 5 bases, leaving 6 bases not matched to a gene. This CDR3 region has 14 residues. The CDR3 DNA reads as TGTGCCAGCAGCATTCTAGCGGGGCAAGATACGCAGTATTTT. It yields the protein CASSILAGQDTQYF.

This clonotype was detected a few times. The chain combines TRBV5-6 with TRBJ2-5; D possibly corresponds to TRBD2 (6 bases). With 3 bases removed from V and 4 bases from J, the gap between germline ends came to 16 bases. The CDR3 has 15 residues. Germline V gene sequence: CDR1 SGHDT, CDR2 YYEEEE. Written as DNA, the CDR3 is TGTGCCAGCAGCTCATCCGGGCAGGGAGGAGAGACCCAGTACTTC. This codes for CASSSSGQGGETQYF.

This sequence joins TRBV12-3 or TRBV12-4 and TRBJ2-1; tentatively, D is TRBD1 (6 bases). This CDR3 spans 17 amino acids. Trimming pared 0 bases from V and 7 bases from J, leaving 19 bases between. CDR3 in amino acids: CASSLASARGMGNEQFF. CDR3 coding DNA: TGTGCCAGCAGTTTAGCGTCGGCCAGGGGCATGGGTAATGAGCAGTTCTTC.

This clonotype was detected ten times or more. J is TRBJ2-3 and V is TRBV12-3 or TRBV12-4; the D is unclear. The CDR3 extends over 14 amino acids. With 6 bases removed from V and 0 bases from J, the gap between germline ends came to 10 bases. CDR3 protein: CASSPLASTDTQYF. CDR3 DNA sequence: TGTGCCAGCAGCCCCCTTGCGAGCACAGATACGCAGTATTTT.

This clonotype was seen only a few times. The chain links TRBV6-5 to TRBJ1-2, with TRBD1 matching over 10 bases. This CDR3 is 13 amino acids long. Germline V gene lookup returns CDR1 MNHEY and CDR2 SVGAGI. V lost 6 bases and J lost 6; bases outside the gene matches: 4. The CDR3: CASSQTGGNGYTF. As DNA, the CDR3 is TGTGCCAGCAGCCAGACAGGGGGCAATGGCTACACCTTC.

This chain connects TRBV5-1 to TRBJ1-1, with a weak D call TRBD1 (5 bases). CDR1 and CDR2 from the germline V gene are SGHRS and YFSETQ. V was pared by 4 bases and J by 0 bases, with 22 bases between. The CDR3 has 18 residues. This CDR3 reads CASSPRPGHERMNTEAFF. Written as DNA, the CDR3 is TGCGCCAGCAGCCCACGACCAGGGCACGAAAGAATGAACACTGAAGCTTTCTTT. The full variable domain, its missing parts supplied by reference TRBV5-1 and TRBJ1-1, is KAGVTQTPRYLIKTRGQQVTLSCSPISGHRSVSWYQQTPGQGLQFLFEYFSETQRNKGNFPGRFSGRQFSNSRSEMNVSTLELGDSALYLCASSPRPGHERMNTEAFFGQGTRLTVV.

V gene TRBV6-1 combines with J gene TRBJ2-3; D is ambiguous. The CDR3 sequence is 14 residues long. Germline lookup yields CDR1 MNHNS and CDR2 SASEGT. The V gene lost 8 bases and the J gene lost 2 bases, with 14 bases spanning the gap. Written as DNA, the CDR3 is TGTGCCAGCTTTTTGGAGACGCCCACAGATACGCAGTATTTT. It yields the protein CASFLETPTDTQYF.

This clonotype was observed a few times. The V and J genes are TRBV4-3 and TRBJ2-1, with TRBD1 matching over 11 bases. CDR1 and CDR2 from the germline V gene are LGHNA and YSLEER. V was pared by 0 bases and J by 6 bases, with 7 bases of the junction left unmatched. The CDR3 totals 17 residues. The CDR3: CASSQEPGQGDINEQFF. CDR3 coding DNA: TGCGCCAGCAGCCAAGAGCCGGGACAGGGGGACATCAATGAGCAGTTCTTC.

The genes are TRBV29-1 and TRBJ1-1; D unresolved. This CDR3 is built from 10 residues. The germline V and J ends were trimmed by 4 bases and 4 bases, with 4 bases remaining between them. CDR1 SQVTM and CDR2 ANQGSEA come from the germline V gene. The CDR3 loop reads CSVAATEAFF. Written as DNA, the CDR3 is TGCAGCGTTGCAGCCACTGAAGCTTTCTTT.

This clonotype was recorded a few times. This chain connects TRBV6-5 to TRBJ1-2, with 7 bases fitting TRBD1. Germline CDR1 reads MNHEY; CDR2 reads SVGAGI. The CDR3 spans 15 residues. V was pared by 4 bases and J by 4 bases, with 9 bases of the junction left unmatched. Here the CDR3 reads CASSSAPSGGYGYTF. The CDR3 DNA reads as TGTGCCAGCAGTTCCGCCCCTTCAGGGGGCTATGGCTACACCTTC.

About this clonotype itself: A much bigger clone sits one base away, suggesting this may be a read error. The V call is TRBV3-1, the J call TRBJ2-3; no clear D gene. The V and J ends lost 6 bases and 6 bases respectively, with 16 bases between them. The germline CDR1 and CDR2 sequences are LGHDT and YNNKEL (reference sequence). CDR3 size: 14 residues. The CDR3 is CASREWEGQDTQYF. CDR3 DNA sequence: TGTGCCAGCAGGGAATGGGAAGGGCAGGATACGCAGTATTTT.